This entry concerns a single T cell receptor (beta chain). What this receptor recognizes is not known. One base away there is no much larger clone; base qualities are not given. The sample comes from a study of T cell responses to AZD1222 COVID-19 vaccine (dated by TCRdb to the early 2020s). About the investigation overall: AZD1222 recipients given second doses at about 4 weeks or at about 12 weeks were pooled, since spike-specific TCR depth and breadth were not found to differ between the two schedules. A total of approximately 240 trial participants underwent TCR sequencing, of whom more than 200 had received two doses of AZD1222 and some 25 had received two doses of the MenACWY control vaccine. Trial participants were enrolled by age into subgroups of 18-55, 56-69 and 70-plus years, and 148, 28 and 57 TCR-sequenced participants, respectively, were included in these subgroups.

Spanning cysteine to phenylalanine, the CDR3 consists of 11 amino acids. Of all the DNA, just the CDR3 is kept, 33 bases in frame from base 1. CDR1 and CDR2 (SNHLY, FYNNEI) derive from the germline V gene. V drops 6 bases and J drops 4 bases, leaving 7 bases in between. This sample's time point label indicates: baseline before first vaccination. Vaccinee samples were obtained from the UK trials COV001 and COV002, which included a single-blind randomized controlled phase 2/3 trial of AZD1222 (ChAdOx1 nCoV-19) in healthy adults. Trial participant PBMC samples were collected at day 0 and day 28 after the second dose for TCRbeta chain sequencing. The research as a whole found: Nearly half of unique spike-specific TCRs reportedly recognized epitopes outside regions mutated in the B.1.351 and B.1.1.7 variants. In the small 56-69-year group, the increase in depth fell short of significance, most likely because of low power. No day 14 peak-response samples were available, so repertoires were characterized only after the peak T cell response. After two AZD1222 doses, both the breadth and the depth of spike-specific TCRs were significantly higher than at day 0 and than in MenACWY recipients. Only five to seven AZD1222 recipients were SARS-CoV-2 seropositive at baseline, limiting conclusions about previously exposed vaccinees. CD4 TCRs associated with the vaccine covered the entire spike protein, and the dominant responses were in regions 160-218 and 743-854. Most participants were white British and females outnumbered males, and the authors suggested that clonal diversity may have been underestimated.

The CDR3 regions of human TCRbeta chains were analyzed by immunosequencing. For the original study's pipeline: TCRs in the repertoires were compared against a reference library of SARS-CoV-2-specific TCRs that had been generated with the MIRA antigen-specificity platform. Breadth meant the fraction of unique TCRs that were SARS-CoV-2-associated, whereas depth meant the fraction of total T cells that were SARS-CoV-2-associated. Each spike-specific TCR was assigned to its reactive spike region and to a CD4 or CD8 class using the MIRA data. Log10-transformed breadth and depth values were compared by one-way ANOVA with Sidak's multiple comparisons tests. TCRdb carries this immuneACCESS record with in-frame sequences only. Its versions omit some clonotypes, under half of them owing to an unresolved V gene in the studies checked, with the rest unexplained. V and J calls and clone size are given by that table; D and trimming were obtained from the DNA. The table for this sample lists roughly 97,000 clones; roughly 91% of them were counted only once. Approximately 7% of the sample comes from the top ten.

This TCR derives from an adult in good health. The chain links TRBV2 with TRBJ2-7, and perhaps TRBD2 as D gene, on 5 matching bases. The sample in question was peripheral blood, obtained on day 0 of AZD1222 vaccination. The CDR3 protein is CASSGEYEQYF. The nucleotide sequence is TGTGCCAGCAGCGGGGAATACGAGCAGTACTTC.